The sequence of this T cell receptor (beta chain) was determined in a study of OX40 agonist ivuxolimab in advanced cancers. Study-level information: All patients had ivuxolimab intravenously every 2 weeks at 0.01 to 10 mg/kg. Averaging about 60 years in age, with a range of about 23 to 90, the cohort was 80% to 90% male.

Between the trimmed V and J ends, which lost 1 base and 4 bases, there was a span of 6 bases. This CDR3 has 13 amino acids. Per the germline V gene, CDR1 is SGHAT and CDR2 is FQNNGV. Points from the study as a whole: Certain nonresponders additionally had low normalized T-cell clonal expansion.

Only in-frame clones appear in the TCRdb table, and some are missing; sequencing was by immunoSEQ multiplex PCR. Here the sample spans 55,000 to 90,000 clones, almost 90% being singletons. Comment on this clone: What it recognizes is unknown.

This TCR was recovered from an adult with an advanced solid tumor such as melanoma, head and neck, liver or kidney cancer. The sample was CD4+ or CD8+ T cells sorted from blood, taken in a trial of the OX40 agonist ivuxolimab. The rearrangement uses TRBV11-2 and TRBJ2-3, with no clear D. The CDR3 DNA reads as TGTGCCAGCAGCTTAGTTGGACCAGATACGCAGTATTTT. It yields the protein CASSLVGPDTQYF.